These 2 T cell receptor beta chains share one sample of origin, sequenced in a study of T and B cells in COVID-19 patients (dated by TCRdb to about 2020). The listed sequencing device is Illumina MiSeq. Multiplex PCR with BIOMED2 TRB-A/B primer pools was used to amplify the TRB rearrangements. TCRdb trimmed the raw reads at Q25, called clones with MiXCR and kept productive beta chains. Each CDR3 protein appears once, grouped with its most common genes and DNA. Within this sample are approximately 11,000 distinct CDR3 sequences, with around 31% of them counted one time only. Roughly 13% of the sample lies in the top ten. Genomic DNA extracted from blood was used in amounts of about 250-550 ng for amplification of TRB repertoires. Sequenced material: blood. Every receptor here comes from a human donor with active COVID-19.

For the CDR3, the DNA is TGTGCCAGCAGTTCCGGGATTAACTATGGCTACACCTTC. Translation gives CASSSGINYGYTF. The genes are TRBV7-9 and TRBJ1-2; no clear D. From germline, CDR1 is SEHNR and CDR2 FQNEAQ (reference sequence). CDR3 length: 13 residues. With 6 bases removed from V and 1 base from J, the gap between germline ends came to 9 bases.

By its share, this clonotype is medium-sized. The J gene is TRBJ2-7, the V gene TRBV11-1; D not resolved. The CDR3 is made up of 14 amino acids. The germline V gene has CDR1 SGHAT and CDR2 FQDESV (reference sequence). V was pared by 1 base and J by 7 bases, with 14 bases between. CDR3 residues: CASSLELTHREQYF. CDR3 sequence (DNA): TGTGCCAGCAGCTTAGAATTGACGCACCGGGAGCAGTACTTC.